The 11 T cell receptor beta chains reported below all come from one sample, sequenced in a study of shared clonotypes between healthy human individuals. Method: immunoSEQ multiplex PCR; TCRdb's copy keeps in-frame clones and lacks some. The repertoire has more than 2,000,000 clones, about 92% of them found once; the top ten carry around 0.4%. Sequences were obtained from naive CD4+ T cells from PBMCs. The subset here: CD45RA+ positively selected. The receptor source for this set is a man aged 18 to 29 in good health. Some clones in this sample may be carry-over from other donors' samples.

CDR3 DNA sequence: TGTGCCAGCAGCTTAAGTTTGGGTGGGGCCAACGTCCTGACTTTC. Protein: CASSLSLGGANVLTF. This chain connects TRBV7-9 to TRBJ2-6; the D is unclear. V lost 2 bases and J lost 3, with 8 bases in between. CDR3 length: 15 residues. Germline V gene sequence: CDR1 SEHNR, CDR2 FQNEAQ (reference sequence).

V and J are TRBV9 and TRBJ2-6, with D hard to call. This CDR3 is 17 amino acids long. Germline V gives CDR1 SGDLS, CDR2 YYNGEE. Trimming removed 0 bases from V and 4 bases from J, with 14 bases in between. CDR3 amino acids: CASSVGGQAPGANVLTF. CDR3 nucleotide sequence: TGTGCCAGCAGCGTAGGAGGCCAGGCCCCCGGGGCCAACGTCCTGACTTTC. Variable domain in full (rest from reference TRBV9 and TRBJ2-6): DSGVTQTPKHLITATGQRVTLRCSPRSGDLSVYWYQQSLDQGLQFLIQYYNGEERAKGNILERFSAQQFPDLHSELNLSSLELGDSALYFCASSVGGQAPGANVLTFGAGSRLTVL.

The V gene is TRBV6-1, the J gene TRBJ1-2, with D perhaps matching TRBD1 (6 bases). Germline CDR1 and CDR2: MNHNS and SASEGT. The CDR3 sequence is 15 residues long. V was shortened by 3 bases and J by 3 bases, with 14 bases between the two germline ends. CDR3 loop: CASSEGQAGYYGYTF. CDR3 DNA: TGTGCCAGCAGTGAGGGACAAGCTGGGTACTATGGCTACACCTTC.

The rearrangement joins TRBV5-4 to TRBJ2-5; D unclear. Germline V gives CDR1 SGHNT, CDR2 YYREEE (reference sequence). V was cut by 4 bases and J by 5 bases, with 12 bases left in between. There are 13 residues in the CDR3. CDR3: CASSQDPGETQYF. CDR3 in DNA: TGTGCCAGCAGCCAAGATCCTGGCGAGACCCAGTACTTC.

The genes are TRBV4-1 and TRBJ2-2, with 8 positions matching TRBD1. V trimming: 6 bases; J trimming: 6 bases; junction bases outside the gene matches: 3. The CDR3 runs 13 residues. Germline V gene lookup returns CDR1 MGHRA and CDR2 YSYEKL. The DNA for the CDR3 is TGCGCCAGCAGTCAACAGGGGGCCGGGGAGCTGTTTTTT. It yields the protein CASSQQGAGELFF.

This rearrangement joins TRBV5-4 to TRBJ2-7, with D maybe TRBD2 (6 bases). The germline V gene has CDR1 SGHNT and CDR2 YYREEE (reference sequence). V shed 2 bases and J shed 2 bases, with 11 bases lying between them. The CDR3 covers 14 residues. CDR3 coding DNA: TGTGCCAGCAGCTTCGGGACTGGAGCCTACGAGCAGTACTTC. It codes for CASSFGTGAYEQYF.

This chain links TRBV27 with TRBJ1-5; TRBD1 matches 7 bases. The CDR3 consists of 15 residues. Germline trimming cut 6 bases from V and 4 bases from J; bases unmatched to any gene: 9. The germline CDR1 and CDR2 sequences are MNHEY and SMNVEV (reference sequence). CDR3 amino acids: CASRPLTGSNQPQHF. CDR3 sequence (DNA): TGTGCCAGCAGACCTCTGACAGGGTCGAATCAGCCCCAGCATTTT.

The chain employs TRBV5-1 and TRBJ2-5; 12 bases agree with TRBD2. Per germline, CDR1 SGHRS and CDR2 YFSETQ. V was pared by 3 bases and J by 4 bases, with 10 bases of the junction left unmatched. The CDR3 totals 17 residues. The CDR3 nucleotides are TGCGCCAGCAGCTCCAGGACTAGCGGGGTCTTAACAGAGACCCAGTACTTC. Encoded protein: CASSSRTSGVLTETQYF.

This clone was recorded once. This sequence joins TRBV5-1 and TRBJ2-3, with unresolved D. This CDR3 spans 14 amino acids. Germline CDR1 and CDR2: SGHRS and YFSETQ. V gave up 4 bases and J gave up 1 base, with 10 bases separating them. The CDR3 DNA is TGCGCCAGCAGCGGGCCGGCGCGCACAGATACGCAGTATTTT. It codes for CASSGPARTDTQYF.

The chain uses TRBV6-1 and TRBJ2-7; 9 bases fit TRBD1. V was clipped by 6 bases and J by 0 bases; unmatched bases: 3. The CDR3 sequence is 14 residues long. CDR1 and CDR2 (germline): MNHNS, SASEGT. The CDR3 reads CASRGTGSSYEQYF. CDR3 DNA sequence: TGTGCCAGCAGGGGGACAGGGAGCTCCTACGAGCAGTACTTC.

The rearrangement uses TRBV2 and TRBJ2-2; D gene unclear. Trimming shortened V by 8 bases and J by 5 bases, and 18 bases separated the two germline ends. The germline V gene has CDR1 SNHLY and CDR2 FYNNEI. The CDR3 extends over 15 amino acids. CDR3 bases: TGTGCCAGCGGACCGGACCGAACGATTACCGGGGAGCTGTTTTTT. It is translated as CASGPDRTITGELFF.